This T cell receptor (beta chain) was sequenced for a study of T cells after posttransplantation cyclophosphamide. With respect to this clone: Its cognate antigen is unknown.

Using immunoSEQ multiplex PCR, the repertoire was profiled, and TCRdb retains in-frame clones only, with some absent. The sample holds about 52,000 clones, under 95% seen once. Germline V gene sequence: CDR1 PRHDT, CDR2 FYEKMQ (reference sequence). The CDR3 covers 14 residues. The V and J ends lost 1 base and 1 base respectively, with 6 bases between them. General study findings and limits: Later blood repertoires were often dominated by clones from the donor CD8+ memory compartment.

The TCR comes from a young woman in good health and a related stem cell transplant donor. The sequencing input was PBMCs. The rearrangement links TRBV13 to TRBJ2-3; D is unclear. The CDR3 DNA is TGTGCCAGCAGCTTAGTCCGGGGCACAGATACGCAGTATTTT. It encodes CASSLVRGTDTQYF.